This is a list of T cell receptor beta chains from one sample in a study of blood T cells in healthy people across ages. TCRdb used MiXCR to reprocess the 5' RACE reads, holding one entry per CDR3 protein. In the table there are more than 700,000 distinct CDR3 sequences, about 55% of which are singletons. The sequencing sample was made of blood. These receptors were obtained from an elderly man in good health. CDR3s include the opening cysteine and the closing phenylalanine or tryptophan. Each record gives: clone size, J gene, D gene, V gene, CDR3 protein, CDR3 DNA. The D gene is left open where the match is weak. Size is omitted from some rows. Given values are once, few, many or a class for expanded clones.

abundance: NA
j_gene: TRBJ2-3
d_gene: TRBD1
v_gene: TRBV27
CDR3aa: CASSSPPRDRGRVTQYF
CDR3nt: TGTGCCAGCAGTTCCCCCCCCCGGGACAGGGGGCGAGTTACGCAGTATTTT

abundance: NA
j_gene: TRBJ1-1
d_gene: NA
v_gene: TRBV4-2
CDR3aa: CASSLQTANTEAFF
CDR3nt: TGTGCCAGCAGCCTCCAGACGGCGAACACTGAAGCTTTCTTT

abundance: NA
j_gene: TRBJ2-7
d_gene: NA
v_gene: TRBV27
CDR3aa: CASSFRGDPYEQYF
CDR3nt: TGTGCCAGCAGTTTCAGGGGCGACCCCTACGAGCAGTACTTC

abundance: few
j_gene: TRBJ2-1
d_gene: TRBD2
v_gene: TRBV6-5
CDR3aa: CASSRMGEGGEQFF
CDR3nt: TGTGCCAGCAGTCGCATGGGGGAGGGAGGTGAGCAGTTCTTC

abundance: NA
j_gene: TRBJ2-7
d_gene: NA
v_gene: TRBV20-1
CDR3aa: CSARSGLETRYEQYF
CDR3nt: TGCAGTGCTAGGTCGGGACTCGAGACTCGCTACGAGCAGTACTTC

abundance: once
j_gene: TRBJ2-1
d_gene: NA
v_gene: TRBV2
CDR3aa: CASSEALDDEQFF
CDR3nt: TGTGCCAGCAGTGAAGCTTTAGACGATGAGCAGTTCTTC

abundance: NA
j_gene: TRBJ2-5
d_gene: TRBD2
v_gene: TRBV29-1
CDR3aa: CSARGTSGTETQYF
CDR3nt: TGCAGCGCCAGGGGTACTAGCGGGACAGAGACCCAGTACTTC

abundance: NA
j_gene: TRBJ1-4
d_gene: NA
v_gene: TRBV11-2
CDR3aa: CASSLRGGGEKLFF
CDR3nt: TGTGCCAGCAGCTTAAGGGGGGGAGGCGAAAAACTGTTTTTT

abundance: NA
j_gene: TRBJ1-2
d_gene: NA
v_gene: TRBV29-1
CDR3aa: CSVEETWNYGYTF
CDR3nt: TGCAGCGTTGAAGAAACATGGAACTATGGCTACACCTTC

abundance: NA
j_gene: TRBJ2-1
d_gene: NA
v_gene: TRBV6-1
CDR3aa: CASSGGTLANEQFF
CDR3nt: TGTGCCAGCAGTGGTGGGACTCTCGCCAATGAGCAGTTCTTC

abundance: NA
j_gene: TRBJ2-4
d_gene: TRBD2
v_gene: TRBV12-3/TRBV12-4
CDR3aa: CASRRHSGFNIQYF
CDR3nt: TGTGCCAGCAGACGTCATAGCGGGTTTAACATTCAGTACTTC

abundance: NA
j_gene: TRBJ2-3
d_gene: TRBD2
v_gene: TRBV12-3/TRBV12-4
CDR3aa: CASSDSGSLDTQYF
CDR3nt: TGTGCCAGCAGCGATAGCGGGAGTTTAGATACGCAGTATTTT

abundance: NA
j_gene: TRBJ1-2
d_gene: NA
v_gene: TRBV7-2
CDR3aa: CASSLGGRGVGSGYTF
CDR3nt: TGTGCCAGCAGCTTAGGAGGGAGGGGGGTGGGAAGTGGCTACACCTTC

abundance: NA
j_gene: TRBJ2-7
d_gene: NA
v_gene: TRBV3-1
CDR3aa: CASSQRTEPYEQYF
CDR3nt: TGTGCCAGCAGCCAGCGGACTGAACCCTACGAGCAGTACTTC

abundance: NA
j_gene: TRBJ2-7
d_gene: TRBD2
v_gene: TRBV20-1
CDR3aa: CSAASGGSPYEQYF
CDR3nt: TGCAGTGCTGCTAGCGGGGGGTCTCCCTACGAGCAGTACTTC

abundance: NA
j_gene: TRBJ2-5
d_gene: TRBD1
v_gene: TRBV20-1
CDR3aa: CSARDRGQGFERQYF
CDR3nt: TGCAGTGCTAGAGATAGGGGACAGGGTTTCGAGCGGCAGTACTTC

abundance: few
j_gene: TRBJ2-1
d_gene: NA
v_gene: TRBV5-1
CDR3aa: CASSLAGEPYNEQFF
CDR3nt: TGCGCCAGCAGCTTGGCAGGAGAACCCTACAATGAGCAGTTCTTC

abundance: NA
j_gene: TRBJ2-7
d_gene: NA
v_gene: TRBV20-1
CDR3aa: CSARDGTGRGPYEQYF
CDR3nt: TGCAGTGCTAGAGATGGGACCGGGCGGGGACCCTACGAGCAGTACTTC

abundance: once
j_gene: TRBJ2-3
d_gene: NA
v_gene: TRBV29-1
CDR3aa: CSVERVGAIVDTQYF
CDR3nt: TGCAGCGTTGAAAGAGTGGGAGCGATTGTTGATACGCAGTATTTT

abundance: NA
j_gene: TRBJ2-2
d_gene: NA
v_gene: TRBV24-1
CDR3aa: CATSDTDRTFTGELFF
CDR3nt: TGTGCCACCAGTGACACCGACCGGACCTTCACCGGGGAGCTGTTTTTT

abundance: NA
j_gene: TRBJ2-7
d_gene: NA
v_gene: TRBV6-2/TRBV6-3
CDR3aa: CASSASSYNEQYF
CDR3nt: TGTGCCAGCAGTGCGTCGTCTTACAATGAGCAGTACTTC

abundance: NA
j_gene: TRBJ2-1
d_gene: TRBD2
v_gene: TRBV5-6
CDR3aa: CASSQVGRAREEFF
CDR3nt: TGTGCCAGCAGCCAAGTCGGGAGGGCGCGGGAGGAGTTCTTC

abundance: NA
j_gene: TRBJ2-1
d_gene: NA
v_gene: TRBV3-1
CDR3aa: CASSPSVGLPGQFF
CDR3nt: TGTGCCAGCAGCCCCTCTGTTGGCCTTCCGGGGCAGTTCTTC

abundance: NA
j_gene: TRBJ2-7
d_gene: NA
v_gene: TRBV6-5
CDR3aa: CASSDSSTYEQYF
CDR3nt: TGTGCCAGCAGTGACTCGTCTACCTACGAGCAGTACTTC